Listed here are 5 T cell receptor beta chains from one sample, sequenced in a study of blood T cell repertoires in COVID-19. The table came from immunoSEQ multiplex PCR; TCRdb's copy has only in-frame clones and leaves some out. The top ten hold about 12% of the sample, which has 30,000 to 45,000 clones, roughly 90% seen once. Sequencing input: peripheral blood. The receptors come from a man between 65 and 85 years old with acute or convalescent COVID-19.

The CDR3 DNA reads as TGTGCCAGCAGTCGGGACAGGGGGAAAGCTTTCTTT. Its protein product is CASSRDRGKAFF. The chain uses TRBV2 and TRBJ1-1, with 11 bases aligning to TRBD1. CDR3 size: 12 residues. The junction had 2 bases not matched to a gene; V was cut back by 5 bases and J by 9 bases. Per the germline V gene, CDR1 is SNHLY and CDR2 is FYNNEI.

The table lists this clone with a count of one. V is TRBV7-3 and J is TRBJ2-1; 9 bases line up with TRBD2. CDR1 and CDR2 (germline): SGHTA, FQGTGA. This CDR3 is 16 amino acids long. The junction had 6 bases not matched to a gene; V was cut back by 1 base and J by 5 bases. CDR3 DNA sequence: TGTGCCAGCAGCTTAATCCCCCTAGCGGGAAACAATGAGCAGTTCTTC. Amino acids: CASSLIPLAGNNEQFF.

This chain uses TRBV6-2 or TRBV6-3 with TRBJ2-5; D may be TRBD1 (6 bases). The germline CDR1 and CDR2 sequences are MNHEY and SVGEGT. The CDR3 totals 14 residues. Trimming removed 6 bases from V and 9 bases from J, with 20 bases in between. The CDR3 reads CASSRRGTPGAQYF. The CDR3 DNA sequence: TGTGCCAGCAGCCGAAGGGGGACCCCCGGGGCCCAGTACTTC.

This chain uses TRBV4-3 with TRBJ2-5; D might be TRBD1 (6 bases). Germline V gene data show CDR1 as LGHNA and CDR2 as YSLEER. The CDR3 has 15 amino acids. The ends were cut back, 0 bases at V and 3 bases at J, with 11 bases in the middle. In nucleotides, the CDR3 is TGCGCCAGCAGCCAAGACCTCAGGGGCGAAGAGACCCAGTACTTC. Its translation: CASSQDLRGEETQYF.

The chain combines TRBV10-3 with TRBJ2-3; 7 bases agree with TRBD1. Germline CDR1 and CDR2: ENHRY and SYGVKD. J gave up 5 bases and V 10 bases, and 3 bases lay outside the gene matches. The CDR3 consists of 11 residues. CDR3 in amino acids: CATTGEDTQYF. In DNA, the CDR3 is TGTGCCACCACAGGGGAAGATACGCAGTATTTT.